This TCR beta chain was sequenced in a study of blood T cells in healthy people across ages. Overall study findings and caveats: Unsorted PBMCs blocked a conclusive comparison of naive and antigen-experienced cells. In older individuals, TCR beta diversity per million T cells was lower, falling roughly linearly with age.

The CDR3 is made up of 14 amino acids. The V gene lost 6 bases and the J gene lost 2 bases, with 12 bases spanning the gap. The germline CDR1 and CDR2 sequences are LGHNT and FRNRAP. Concerning this clonotype itself: Its antigen is undetermined.

Primers used in a second PCR of roughly 6 to 12 cycles were a sample-barcoded 5' primer and a J-beta primer mix. There were at least 3 million CDR3-containing paired-end reads obtained from each sample. TCRdb independently ran MiXCR on the 5' RACE reads; one entry per CDR3 protein. The sample has over 1,200,000 distinct CDR3 sequences, around 55% seen once. Sequencing was performed on blood. The clonotype originates from a man between 18 and 29 years old in good health. This rearrangement joins TRBV12-5 to TRBJ2-3; D is uncertain. This CDR3 reads CASGLSSPTDTQYF. The CDR3 DNA reads TGTGCTAGTGGCCTTAGTAGTCCCACAGATACGCAGTATTTT.